The 31 T cell receptor beta chains below all came from one sample that was sequenced in a study of identical twins listed by TCRdb under 2016. The library was prepared using 5' RACE. Data came from an Illumina HiSeq 2000. TCRdb reprocessing: public reads trimmed at Q25 with fastp, clones called with MiXCR, in-frame beta chains kept. When rows share a CDR3 protein, they turn into one entry using the most common DNA and genes. For this sample the table gives about 530,000 distinct CDR3 sequences, of which 20% to 25% were detected only once. Approximately 0.52% of the sample comes from the top ten. The same data also contributed to another study, on yellow fever vaccine responses in identical twins.

The sequenced sample was CD4+ T cells sorted from blood. The source is a woman under 30 in good health.

Only a few counts were recorded for this clonotype. The chain joins TRBV20-1 to TRBJ2-5; no reliable D call. This CDR3 contains 14 residues. CDR1 and CDR2 from the germline V gene are DFQATT and SNEGSKA (reference sequence). Deletions cut 3 bases from V and 5 bases from J, with 16 bases between. CDR3 in DNA: TGCAGTGCTAGCGACGGATTCGCGAGGGAGACCCAGTACTTC. This gives the protein CSASDGFARETQYF.

The genes are TRBV6-5 and TRBJ2-3; D assignment may be TRBD1 or TRBD2 (5 bases each). The germline V and J ends were trimmed by 0 bases and 4 bases, with 11 bases remaining between them. In germline, CDR1 is MNHEY, CDR2 SVGAGI. This CDR3 is 15 amino acids long. The CDR3 DNA reads TGTGCCAGCAGTTACTCGTGGGGGTCGGCAGATACGCAGTATTTT. Translated: CASSYSWGSADTQYF.

The chain carries TRBV2 and TRBJ2-1; perhaps TRBD2 as D (6 bases). CDR1 and CDR2 from the germline V gene are SNHLY and FYNNEI. The CDR3 runs to 15 residues. The V end lost 1 base, the J end lost 8 bases, and 15 bases lay between the germline ends. CDR3 in amino acids: CASSEESGLLHEQFF. DNA of the CDR3: TGTGCCAGCAGTGAAGAGTCGGGACTGCTCCATGAGCAGTTCTTC.

This clonotype was observed a handful of times. The rearrangement uses TRBV6-5 and TRBJ2-1; TRBD1 matches at 7 bases. With V trimmed by 5 bases and J by 8 bases, 12 bases remained unmatched. Germline CDR1 is MNHEY and CDR2 is SVGAGI. The CDR3 spans 15 residues. CDR3 in DNA: TGTGCCAGCAGTCTATCGGGGAACAGGGGTCATGAGCAGTTCTTC. This codes for CASSLSGNRGHEQFF.

This sequence joins TRBV7-8 and TRBJ2-7, with D uncertain. The CDR3 extends over 13 amino acids. Germline V gene data show CDR1 as SGHVS and CDR2 as FQNEAQ. Trimming cost V 1 base and J 2 bases, with 6 bases left between them. The CDR3 coding sequence is TGTGCCAGCAGCTTAGACAGAGCCTACGAGCAGTACGTC. Encoded protein: CASSLDRAYEQYV.

This clonotype was seen a few times. The J gene is TRBJ1-1, the V gene TRBV28, with D possibly matching TRBD1 (6 bases). The germline V and J ends were trimmed by 10 bases and 4 bases, with 13 bases remaining between them. The CDR3 has 12 amino acids. In germline, CDR1 is MDHEN, CDR2 SYDVKM. CDR3: CATGGAGTEAFF. The CDR3 DNA sequence: TGTGCCACGGGGGGCGCCGGCACTGAAGCTTTCTTT.

This clonotype appeared a few times. The genes are TRBV6-2 or TRBV6-3 and TRBJ1-5, with 7 positions matching TRBD1. CDR1 is MNHEY and CDR2 is SVGEGT in the germline V gene. The J segment lost 5 bases and the V segment lost 5 bases, leaving 6 bases of the junction unmatched. The CDR3 has 14 amino acids. The CDR3 nucleotides read TGTGCCAGCAGTCGGGCAGGGGGGGATCAGCCCCAGCATTTT. Translation gives CASSRAGGDQPQHF.

This clonotype was seen only a few times. This chain connects TRBV5-1 to TRBJ2-1; D perhaps matches TRBD1 (6 bases). The CDR3 sequence is 15 residues long. In germline, CDR1 is SGHRS, CDR2 YFSETQ. Trimming shortened V by 4 bases and J by 5 bases, and 16 bases separated the two germline ends. The CDR3 DNA is TGCGCCAGCAGCGGGCCCCCGGGACAAAACAATGAGCAGTTCTTC. The encoded protein is CASSGPPGQNNEQFF. Supplemented by reference TRBV5-1 and TRBJ2-1, the full variable domain reads KAGVTQTPRYLIKTRGQQVTLSCSPISGHRSVSWYQQTPGQGLQFLFEYFSETQRNKGNFPGRFSGRQFSNSRSEMNVSTLELGDSALYLCASSGPPGQNNEQFFGPGTRLTVL.

In its sample, this clonotype was seen a few times. In nucleotides, the CDR3 is TGCAGTGCAAAACTAGCGGGGCCGAAGACCCAGTACTTC. Protein sequence: CSAKLAGPKTQYF. This chain connects TRBV20-1 to TRBJ2-5, with TRBD2 matching over 10 bases. Germline V lookup: CDR1 DFQATT, CDR2 SNEGSKA (reference sequence). The ends lost 6 bases at V and 6 bases at J; junction bases unmatched: 7. CDR3 length equals 13 residues.

The chain uses TRBV5-6 and TRBJ1-2, with a possible D match to TRBD1 (5 bases). The CDR3 length is 15 residues. Germline-derived CDR1 and CDR2 are SGHDT and YYEEEE. V lost 2 bases, J lost 1 base, and 12 bases lay in between. CDR3 nucleotides: TGTGCCAGCAGCTTCATGGGACGGAGTAACTATGGCTACACCTTC. Translating gives CASSFMGRSNYGYTF.

The V gene is TRBV5-1, the J gene TRBJ2-3, with D tentatively TRBD1 (6 bases). Trimming removed 7 bases from V and 6 bases from J, with 18 bases in between. From germline, CDR1 is SGHRS and CDR2 YFSETQ. The CDR3 spans 14 residues. CDR3 coding DNA: TGCGCCAGCGGTGGTGGACAGAGGGTGGATACGCAGTATTTT. This codes for CASGGGQRVDTQYF.

The V call is TRBV10-3, the J call TRBJ2-5; D gene ambiguous. The CDR3 spans 14 residues. Germline V gives CDR1 ENHRY, CDR2 SYGVKD. Trimming cost V 2 bases and J 5 bases, with 12 bases left between them. CDR3 DNA sequence: TGTGCCATCAGTGAGCCTAATGGGTGGGAGACCCAGTACTTC. Encoded protein: CAISEPNGWETQYF.

The chain employs TRBV5-1 and TRBJ2-3; 12 nucleotides match TRBD2. CDR3 length: 19 amino acids. Germline V lookup: CDR1 SGHRS, CDR2 YFSETQ. The V segment lost 4 bases and the J segment 6 bases; nucleotides outside the gene matches: 18. The CDR3: CASSKLLAGGLRGGDTQYF. The CDR3 region has the DNA TGCGCCAGCAGCAAGCTACTAGCGGGGGGCCTCCGTGGTGGGGATACGCAGTATTTT.

The genes are TRBV6-1 and TRBJ2-1; D may be TRBD1 (6 bases). V was clipped by 9 bases and J by 15 bases, with 27 bases between them. The CDR3 is 14 amino acids. CDR1 is MNHNS and CDR2 is SASEGT in the germline V gene. The CDR3 reads CASSPGEGSIQRFF. CDR3 nucleotide sequence: TGTGCCAGTTCGCCAGGGGAAGGCTCCATCCAGCGGTTCTTC.

This clonotype has only a few counts. The chain links TRBV12-3 or TRBV12-4 to TRBJ2-1; 10 bases are a match to TRBD2. This CDR3 is built from 15 residues. V lost 3 bases, J lost 8 bases, and 7 bases stayed unmatched. The CDR3 DNA sequence: TGTGCCAGCAGTTTTTGGCTAGCGGGAGTATATGAGCAGTTCTTC. It specifies CASSFWLAGVYEQFF.

This sequence joins TRBV7-2 and TRBJ2-7; possibly TRBD1 for D (6 bases). Deletions cut 2 bases from V and 3 bases from J, with 17 bases between. The germline V gene encodes CDR1 SGHTA and CDR2 FQGNSA. CDR3 length equals 16 residues. The CDR3, as DNA: TGTGCCAGCAGCTTAAGTACCACAGGGAGACACTACGAGCAGTACGTC. This encodes CASSLSTTGRHYEQYV.

The chain couples TRBV24-1 to TRBJ1-6, with D maybe TRBD1 (5 bases). The germline V gene encodes CDR1 KGHDR and CDR2 SFDVKD. Trimming shortened V by 5 bases and J by 13 bases, and 14 bases separated the two germline ends. The CDR3 totals 13 residues. CDR3 DNA sequence: TGTGCCACCAGTGCGGGGCCTTCAGCTCCCCTCCACTTT. It codes for CATSAGPSAPLHF.

This clonotype was detected only a few times. This chain connects TRBV10-3 to TRBJ2-2; 14 bases line up with TRBD2. Germline CDR1 reads ENHRY; CDR2 reads SYGVKD. J lost 3 bases, V lost 10 bases, and 13 bases had no gene match. The CDR3 has 18 residues. CDR3 nucleotides: TGTGCCACGACTAGCGGGAGGGTGATGGTGGTAGACACCGGGGAGCTGTTTTTT. It specifies CATTSGRVMVVDTGELFF.

This clonotype has a handful of counts. The CDR3 nucleotides read TGTGCCAGCAGCTTGGATAGCGGGTATTACAATGAGCAGTTCTTC. Amino acid sequence: CASSLDSGYYNEQFF. This chain connects TRBV7-8 to TRBJ2-1; 7 bases map to TRBD2. The length of the CDR3 is 15 residues. CDR1 and CDR2 (germline): SGHVS, FQNEAQ. J was trimmed by 4 bases and V by 3 bases; bases with no gene match: 6.

This clonotype showed up just a few times. The chain is built from TRBV29-1 and TRBJ2-3; D possibly corresponds to TRBD2 (5 bases). Trimming removed 7 bases from V and 9 bases from J, with 11 bases in between. The CDR3 contains 10 residues. The germline gives CDR1 SQVTM, CDR2 ANQGSEA. CDR3 residues: CSASGRTQYF. The CDR3 DNA sequence: TGCAGCGCGTCGGGGAGAACGCAGTATTTT.

This clonotype was counted a few times. This sequence joins TRBV28 and TRBJ2-1, with 9 bases identical to TRBD1. The CDR3 is made up of 17 amino acids. Germline assignment: CDR1 MDHEN and CDR2 SYDVKM. The V gene end was trimmed by 6 bases and the J gene end by 0 bases; junction bases not matched to a gene: 9. The CDR3 is CASRPLPGQGSYNEQFF. In nucleotides, the CDR3 is TGTGCCAGCAGACCACTCCCGGGACAGGGCTCCTACAATGAGCAGTTCTTC.

In this sample, this clonotype turned up a few times. The chain carries TRBV3-1 and TRBJ2-4, with D perhaps matching TRBD1 (5 bases). Germline V lookup: CDR1 LGHDT, CDR2 YNNKEL (reference sequence). Trimming cost V 3 bases and J 6 bases, with 9 bases left between them. The length of the CDR3 is 13 residues. The CDR3: CASSQGRGNIQYF. CDR3 sequence (DNA): TGTGCCAGCAGCCAGGGTAGGGGAAACATTCAGTACTTC.

V gene TRBV6-5 combines with J gene TRBJ2-1; tentatively, D is TRBD1 (5 bases). Looked up from germline, CDR1 is MNHEY and CDR2 is SVGAGI. This CDR3 spans 15 amino acids. Trimming shortened V by 7 bases and J by 4 bases, and 17 bases separated the two germline ends. For the CDR3, the DNA is TGTGCCAGCACTTCCGGCAGGGCAAATTACAATGAGCAGTTCTTC. Residues: CASTSGRANYNEQFF.

The sample holds many counts of this clonotype. This chain joins TRBV20-1 and TRBJ2-7; D is uncertain. Trimming stripped 0 bases from V and 2 bases from J, with 8 bases between. Germline V lookup: CDR1 DFQATT, CDR2 SNEGSKA (reference sequence). The CDR3 runs 13 residues. CDR3 residues: CSAREPRAYEQYF. The DNA for the CDR3 is TGCAGTGCTAGAGAGCCTCGGGCCTACGAGCAGTACTTC.

The rearrangement links TRBV7-9 to TRBJ2-6, with a tentative D call TRBD1 (6 bases). Trimming left V 5 bases short and J 2 bases short, with 13 bases between. The CDR3 is 16 amino acids. The germline V gene has CDR1 SEHNR and CDR2 FQNEAQ (reference sequence). CDR3 amino acids: CASSPGTNAGANVLTF. The DNA of the CDR3 is TGTGCCAGCAGCCCGGGGACAAATGCTGGGGCCAACGTCCTGACTTTC.

The chain links TRBV11-1 to TRBJ2-3, with a possible D match to TRBD2 (7 bases). V was shortened by 2 bases and J by 3 bases, with 21 bases between the two germline ends. CDR1 and CDR2 from the germline V gene are SGHAT and FQDESV (reference sequence). The CDR3 totals 18 residues. The CDR3 is CASSLSRKGGVRTDTQYF. The CDR3 DNA follows: TGTGCCAGCAGCTTATCCCGTAAAGGGGGGGTTAGGACAGATACGCAGTATTTT. The full variable domain, rest sourced from reference TRBV11-1 and TRBJ2-3, is EAEVAQSPRYKITEKSQAVAFWCDPISGHATLYWYRQILGQGPELLVQFQDESVVDDSQLPKDRFSAERLKGVDSTLKIQPAELGDSAMYLCASSLSRKGGVRTDTQYFGPGTRLTVL.

This clonotype has only one observation. The CDR3 loop reads CASSVDRLQDTQYF. The CDR3 nucleotides are TGTGCCAGCAGTGTAGACCGACTACAGGATACGCAGTATTTT. The V and J genes are TRBV2 and TRBJ2-3; maybe TRBD2 (5 bases). The germline gives CDR1 SNHLY, CDR2 FYNNEI. The CDR3 is made up of 14 amino acids. With 4 bases removed from V and 6 bases from J, the gap between germline ends came to 14 bases.

This chain connects TRBV18 to TRBJ2-7, with D hard to call. Trimming shortened V by 3 bases and J by 0 bases, and 15 bases separated the two germline ends. The CDR3 sequence is 16 residues long. Per the germline V gene, CDR1 is KGHSH and CDR2 is LQKENI. CDR3 sequence reads: CASSPVTQVPSYEQYF. CDR3 nucleotides: TGTGCCAGCTCACCGGTGACCCAGGTACCCTCCTACGAGCAGTACTTC.

The chain is built from TRBV12-3 or TRBV12-4 and TRBJ1-3; no firm D call. Trimming left V 5 bases short and J 0 bases short, with 5 bases between. This CDR3 region has 13 residues. The CDR3 reads CASSTSSGNTIYF. In DNA form, the CDR3 reads TGTGCCAGCAGTACTAGCTCTGGAAACACCATATATTTT.

The V and J genes are TRBV2 and TRBJ2-7, with D possibly matching TRBD1 (5 bases). The CDR3 extends over 12 amino acids. With 6 bases removed from V and 7 bases from J, the gap between germline ends came to 13 bases. CDR1 SNHLY and CDR2 FYNNEI come from the germline V gene. CDR3 bases: TGTGCCAGCAGAGGGGATTCTGGGGAGCAGTACTTC. Its protein is CASRGDSGEQYF.

This clonotype was detected many times. This sequence joins TRBV5-1 and TRBJ2-3; TRBD2 agrees at 7 bases. Germline CDR1 SGHRS, CDR2 YFSETQ. The CDR3 covers 12 residues. V dropped 5 bases and J dropped 3; count of bases not matched to a gene: 0. CDR3: CASRGGTDTQYF. The CDR3 nucleotides are TGCGCCAGCAGGGGAGGGACAGATACGCAGTATTTT.